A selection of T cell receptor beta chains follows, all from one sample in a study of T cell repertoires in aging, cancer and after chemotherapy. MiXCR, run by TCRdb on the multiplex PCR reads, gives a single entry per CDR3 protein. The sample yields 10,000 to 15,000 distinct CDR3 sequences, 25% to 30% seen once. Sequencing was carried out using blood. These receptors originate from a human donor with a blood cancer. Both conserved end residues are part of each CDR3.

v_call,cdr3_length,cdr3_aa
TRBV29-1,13,CSVETGPNQPQHF
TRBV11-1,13,CASSLGLGNTIYF
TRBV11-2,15,CASSLLKRFQETQYF
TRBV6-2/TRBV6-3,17,CASSYMTPGTEQNTIYF
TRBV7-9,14,CASSWGPDRGEQYF
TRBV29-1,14,CSVDLGANTGELFF
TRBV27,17,CASSLGGGQGGNQPQHF
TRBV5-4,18,CASSPGTSGGGVQETQYF
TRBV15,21,CATSRTYLAPAGTSWQETQYF
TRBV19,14,CASSIRALKETQYF
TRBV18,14,CASSQLAASYEQYF
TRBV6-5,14,CATGRGQGNYGYTF
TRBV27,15,CASSTTGTAPYEQYF
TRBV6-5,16,CASRSYPQGAVGPLHF
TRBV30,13,CAWSVNFSYGYTF